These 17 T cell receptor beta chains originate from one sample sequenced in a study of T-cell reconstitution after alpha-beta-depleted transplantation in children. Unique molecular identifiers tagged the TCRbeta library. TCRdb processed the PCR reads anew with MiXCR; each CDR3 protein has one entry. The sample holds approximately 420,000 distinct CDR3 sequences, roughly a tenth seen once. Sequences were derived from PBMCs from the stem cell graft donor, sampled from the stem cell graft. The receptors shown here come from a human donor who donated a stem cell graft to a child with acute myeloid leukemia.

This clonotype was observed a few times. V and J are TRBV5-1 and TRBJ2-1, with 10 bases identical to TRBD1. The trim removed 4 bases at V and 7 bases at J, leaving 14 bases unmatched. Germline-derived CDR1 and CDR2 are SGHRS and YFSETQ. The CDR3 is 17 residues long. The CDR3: CASSTGTGALTTNEQFF. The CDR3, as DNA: TGCGCCAGCAGCACCGGGACAGGGGCCCTCACTACGAATGAGCAGTTCTTC.

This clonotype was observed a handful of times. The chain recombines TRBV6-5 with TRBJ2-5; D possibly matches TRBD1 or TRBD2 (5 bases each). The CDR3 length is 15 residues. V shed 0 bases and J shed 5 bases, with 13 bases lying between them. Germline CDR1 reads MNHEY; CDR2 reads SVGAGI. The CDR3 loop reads CASSYSFRGSETQYF. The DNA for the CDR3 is TGTGCCAGCAGTTACTCGTTTCGGGGCTCTGAGACCCAGTACTTC.

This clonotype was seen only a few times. The CDR3 is CSVLTGRSETQYF. The CDR3 DNA sequence: TGCAGCGTCCTGACAGGGAGGTCAGAGACCCAGTACTTC. The chain carries TRBV29-1 and TRBJ2-5; maybe TRBD1 (7 bases). V was cut by 6 bases and J by 4 bases, with 15 bases left in between. The CDR3 has 13 amino acids. In germline, CDR1 is SQVTM, CDR2 ANQGSEA.

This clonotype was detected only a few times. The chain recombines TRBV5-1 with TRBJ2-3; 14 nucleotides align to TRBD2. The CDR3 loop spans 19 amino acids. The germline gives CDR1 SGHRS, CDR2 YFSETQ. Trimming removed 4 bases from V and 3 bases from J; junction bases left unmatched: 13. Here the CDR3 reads CASSLIGLAGGRGTDTQYF. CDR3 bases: TGCGCCAGCAGCCTCATAGGACTAGCGGGAGGACGCGGAACAGATACGCAGTATTTT.

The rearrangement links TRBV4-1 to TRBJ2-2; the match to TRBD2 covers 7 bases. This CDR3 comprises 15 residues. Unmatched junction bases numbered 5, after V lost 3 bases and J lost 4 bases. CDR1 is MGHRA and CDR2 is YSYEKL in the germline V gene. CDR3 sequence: CASSQGRVGTGELFF. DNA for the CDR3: TGCGCCAGCAGCCAGGGGAGGGTCGGCACCGGGGAGCTGTTTTTT.

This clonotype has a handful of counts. CDR3 sequence reads: CASSQVQMGQGTYEQYF. CDR3 bases: TGCGCCAGCAGCCAGGTGCAGATGGGACAGGGGACCTACGAGCAGTACTTC. The J gene is TRBJ2-7, the V gene TRBV4-1; 10 positions agree with TRBD1. This CDR3 contains 17 residues. Germline loops: CDR1 MGHRA, CDR2 YSYEKL. Germline trimming cut 3 bases from V and 2 bases from J; bases unmatched to any gene: 10.

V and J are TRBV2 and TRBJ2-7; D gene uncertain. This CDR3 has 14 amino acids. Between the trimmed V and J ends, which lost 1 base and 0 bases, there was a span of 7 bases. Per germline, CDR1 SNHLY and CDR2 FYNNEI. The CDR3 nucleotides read TGTGCCAGCAGTGAAGACAGAAACTCCTACGAGCAGTACGTC. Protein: CASSEDRNSYEQYV.

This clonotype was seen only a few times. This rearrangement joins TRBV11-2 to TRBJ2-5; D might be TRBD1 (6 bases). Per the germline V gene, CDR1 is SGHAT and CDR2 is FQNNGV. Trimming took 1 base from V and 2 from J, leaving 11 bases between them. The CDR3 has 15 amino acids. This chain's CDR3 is CASSLGPGAQETQYF. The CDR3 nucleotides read TGTGCCAGCAGCTTAGGTCCAGGGGCTCAAGAGACCCAGTACTTC.

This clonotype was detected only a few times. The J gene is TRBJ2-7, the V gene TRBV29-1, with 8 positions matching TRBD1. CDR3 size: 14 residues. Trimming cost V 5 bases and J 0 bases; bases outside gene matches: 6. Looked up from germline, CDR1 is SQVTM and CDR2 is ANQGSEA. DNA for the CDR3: TGCAGCGTTTTGCACAGGGGGAACTCCTACGAGCAGTACGTC. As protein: CSVLHRGNSYEQYV.

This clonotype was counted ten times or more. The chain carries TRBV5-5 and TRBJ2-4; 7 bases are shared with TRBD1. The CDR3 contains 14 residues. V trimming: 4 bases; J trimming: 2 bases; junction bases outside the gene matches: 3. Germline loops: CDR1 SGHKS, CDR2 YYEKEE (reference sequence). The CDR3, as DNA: TGTGCCAGCAGCCGGGGACAGACCAAAAACATTCAGTACTTC. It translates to CASSRGQTKNIQYF. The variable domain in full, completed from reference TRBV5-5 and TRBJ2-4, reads DAGVTQSPTHLIKTRGQQVTLRCSPISGHKSVSWYQQVLGQGPQFIFQYYEKEERGRGNFPDRFSARQFPNYSSELNVNALLLGDSALYLCASSRGQTKNIQYFGAGTRLSVL.

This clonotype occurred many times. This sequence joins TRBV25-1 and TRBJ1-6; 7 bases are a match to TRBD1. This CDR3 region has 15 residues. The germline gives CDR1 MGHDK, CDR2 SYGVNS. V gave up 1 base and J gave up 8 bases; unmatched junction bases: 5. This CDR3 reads CASSESRQGHSPLHF. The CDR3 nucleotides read TGTGCCAGCAGTGAATCTCGACAGGGCCATTCACCCCTCCACTTT.

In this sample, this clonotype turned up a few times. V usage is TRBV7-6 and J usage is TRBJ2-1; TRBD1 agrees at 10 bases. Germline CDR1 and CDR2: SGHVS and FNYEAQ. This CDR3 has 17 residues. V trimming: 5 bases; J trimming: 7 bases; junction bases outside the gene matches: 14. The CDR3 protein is CASSPRPWTGGGNEQFF. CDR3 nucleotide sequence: TGTGCCAGCAGCCCTCGACCTTGGACAGGGGGGGGGAATGAGCAGTTCTTC.

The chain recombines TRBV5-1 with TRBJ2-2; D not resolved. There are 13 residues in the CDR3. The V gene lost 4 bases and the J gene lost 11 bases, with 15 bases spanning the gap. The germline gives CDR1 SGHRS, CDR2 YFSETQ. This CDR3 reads CASSPPDPIELFF. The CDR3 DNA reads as TGCGCCAGCAGCCCGCCGGACCCGATTGAGCTGTTTTTT.

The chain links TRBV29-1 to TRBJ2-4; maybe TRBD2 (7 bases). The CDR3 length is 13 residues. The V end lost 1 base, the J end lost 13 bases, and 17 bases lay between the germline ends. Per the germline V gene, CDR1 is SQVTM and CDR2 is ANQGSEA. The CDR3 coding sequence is TGCAGCGTTGAAGGTGGGGGGGGTCAGGGGCAGTACTTC. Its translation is CSVEGGGGQGQYF.

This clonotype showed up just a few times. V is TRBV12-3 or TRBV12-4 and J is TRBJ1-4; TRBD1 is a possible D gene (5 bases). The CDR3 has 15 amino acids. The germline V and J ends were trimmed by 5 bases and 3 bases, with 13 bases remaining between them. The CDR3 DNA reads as TGTGCCAGCAGTCCCAGGGACGGATCTAATGAAAAACTGTTTTTT. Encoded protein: CASSPRDGSNEKLFF.

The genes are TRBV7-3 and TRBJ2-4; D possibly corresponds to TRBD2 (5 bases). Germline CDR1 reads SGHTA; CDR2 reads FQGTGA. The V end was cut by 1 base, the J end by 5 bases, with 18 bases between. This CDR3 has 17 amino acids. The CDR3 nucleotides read TGTGCCAGCAGCTTAAACCCCGGCGGGCACGGCGAAAACATTCAGTACTTC. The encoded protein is CASSLNPGGHGENIQYF. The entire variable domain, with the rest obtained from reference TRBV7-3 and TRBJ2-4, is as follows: GAGVSQTPSNKVTEKGKYVELRCDPISGHTALYWYRQSLGQGPEFLIYFQGTGAADDSGLPNDRFFAVRPEGSVSTLKIQRTERGDSAVYLCASSLNPGGHGENIQYFGAGTRLSVL.

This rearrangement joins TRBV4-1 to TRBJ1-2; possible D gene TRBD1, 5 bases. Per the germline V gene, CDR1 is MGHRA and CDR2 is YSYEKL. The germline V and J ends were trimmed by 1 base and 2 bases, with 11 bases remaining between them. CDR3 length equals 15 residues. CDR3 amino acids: CASSQGRGYNYGYTF. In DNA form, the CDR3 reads TGCGCCAGCAGCCAAGGGAGGGGCTACAACTATGGCTACACCTTC.